Shown below are 26 T cell receptor beta chains from a single sample sequenced in a study of neoadjuvant anti-PD-1 for oral cavity cancer. The data were produced by immunoSEQ multiplex PCR, yet TCRdb's version contains in-frame clones alone and is incomplete. Of tens of thousands of clones in the sample, roughly 81% were seen once. Time point in this sample: after neoadjuvant nivolumab, at surgical resection. The material was PBMCs, obtained after nivolumab (anti-PD-1) treatment. The receptors shown here come from a person aged 35-79 years with oral cavity squamous cell carcinoma.

This rearrangement joins TRBV10-3 to TRBJ2-5; TRBD2 matches 8 bases. The germline CDR1 and CDR2 sequences are ENHRY and SYGVKD. The V gene end was trimmed by 0 bases and the J gene end by 0 bases; junction bases not matched to a gene: 12. CDR3 length equals 19 residues. CDR3 residues: CAISESPLGVAGYQETQYF. The CDR3 DNA follows: TGTGCCATCAGTGAGTCGCCCCTCGGGGTAGCGGGGTACCAAGAGACCCAGTACTTC.

The chain uses TRBV7-2 and TRBJ2-3, with 12 bases aligning to TRBD2. The CDR3 loop spans 17 amino acids. The ends lost 5 bases at V and 4 bases at J; junction bases unmatched: 10. Germline V gene lookup returns CDR1 SGHTA and CDR2 FQGNSA. CDR3 sequence (DNA): TGTGCCAGCAGCCCGTGGACTAGCGGGAAGGCGGCAGATACGCAGTATTTT. The encoded protein is CASSPWTSGKAADTQYF.

Details on this clone: At one end the junction does not follow the germline gene, possibly because of a read error. This sequence joins TRBV20-1 and TRBJ1-1, with D unresolved. The CDR3 is 10 amino acids. Germline CDR1 is DFQATT and CDR2 is SNEGSKA (reference sequence). CDR3: CSARGPEAFF. Written as DNA, the CDR3 is TGCAGTGCCAGAGGACCTGAAGCTTTCTTT.

To note about this clone: Distinct nucleotide sequences in the sample also encode this CDR3. Here the CDR3 DNA reads TGTGCCAGCAGGCGGACTAGCGGGAGCTCCAATGAGCAGTTCTTC. Translated, it gives CASRRTSGSSNEQFF. The rearrangement uses TRBV2 and TRBJ2-1, with 13 nucleotides matching TRBD2. The CDR3 length is 15 residues. In germline, CDR1 is SNHLY, CDR2 FYNNEI. Trimming at V came to 6 bases and at J to 6 bases, leaving 5 bases not matched to a gene.

Concerning this clone itself: At the DNA level, this CDR3 is encoded by other sequences in the same sample as well. The chain carries TRBV6-1 and TRBJ2-7; 7 bases are a match to TRBD1. The CDR3 spans 15 residues. J lost 2 bases, V lost 2 bases, and 6 bases had no gene match. Germline loops: CDR1 MNHNS, CDR2 SASEGT. Here the CDR3 reads CASSEPGQGAYEQYF. The CDR3 region has the DNA TGTGCCAGCAGTGAACCGGGGCAGGGGGCCTACGAGCAGTACTTC.

V and J are TRBV7-6 and TRBJ2-1, with a possible D match to TRBD2 (6 bases). The V gene lost 5 bases and the J gene lost 12 bases, with 17 bases spanning the gap. This CDR3 region has 13 residues. CDR1 is SGHVS and CDR2 is FNYEAQ in the germline V gene. CDR3 nucleotide sequence: TGTGCCAGCAGCGGGGACTTCTCCGGGCCGCAGTTCTTC. Its translation: CASSGDFSGPQFF.

The V call is TRBV19, the J call TRBJ2-2; 7 nucleotides align to TRBD1. The CDR3 covers 14 residues. The V gene end was trimmed by 5 bases and the J gene end by 4 bases; junction bases not matched to a gene: 4. Germline lookup yields CDR1 LNHDA and CDR2 SQIVND (reference sequence). CDR3 nucleotides: TGTGCCAGTAGTCGACAGGGACCCACCGGGGAGCTGTTTTTT. As protein: CASSRQGPTGELFF.

The chain is built from TRBV11-3 and TRBJ2-2; D assignment may be TRBD1 or TRBD2 (5 bases each). Per germline, CDR1 SGHNT and CDR2 YENEEA. Trimming took off 2 bases at V and 1 base at J, with 8 bases between the two ends. The CDR3 is made up of 15 amino acids. CDR3 amino acids: CASSLSGQNTGELFF. CDR3 coding DNA: TGTGCCAGCAGCTTATCGGGGCAGAACACCGGGGAGCTGTTTTTT.

The chain is built from TRBV5-1 and TRBJ2-2; 14 positions agree with TRBD2. The ends lost 4 bases at V and 1 base at J; junction bases unmatched: 9. The CDR3 sequence is 19 residues long. Germline V CDR1 and CDR2: SGHRS, YFSETQ. The CDR3 loop reads CASSPEGTSGGLNTGELFF. DNA for the CDR3: TGCGCCAGCAGCCCCGAGGGGACTAGCGGGGGACTGAACACCGGGGAGCTGTTTTTT.

This clone has more than one count but fewer than ten. The V gene is TRBV10-2, the J gene TRBJ2-7; 7 bases map to TRBD2. Germline loops: CDR1 WSHSY, CDR2 SAAADI. The junction had 6 bases not matched to a gene; V was cut back by 1 base and J by 3 bases. The CDR3 spans 15 residues. This chain's CDR3 is CASSEYAGVGYEQYF. DNA for the CDR3: TGCGCCAGCAGTGAGTATGCGGGGGTAGGCTACGAGCAGTACTTC.

The chain couples TRBV5-1 to TRBJ1-1; 7 nucleotides agree with TRBD1. V lost 2 bases to trimming and J lost 4 bases; unmatched junction nucleotides: 8. Germline V gives CDR1 SGHRS, CDR2 YFSETQ. The CDR3 contains 15 residues. The CDR3: CASSLRQGEGTEAFF. CDR3 DNA sequence: TGCGCCAGCAGCTTACGACAGGGCGAGGGCACTGAAGCTTTCTTT.

This clone came up once. The rearrangement joins TRBV28 to TRBJ2-3; 12 nucleotides line up with TRBD2. This CDR3 comprises 16 residues. V shed 3 bases, J shed 6 bases, and the junction held 7 bases outside the gene matches. Per germline, CDR1 MDHEN and CDR2 SYDVKM. DNA for the CDR3: TGTGCCAGCAGTTTTGTTGCTAGCGGGAGGGTGGATACGCAGTATTTT. As protein: CASSFVASGRVDTQYF. Combining the CDR3 with reference TRBV28 and TRBJ2-3 gives the whole variable domain DVKVTQSSRYLVKRTGEKVFLECVQDMDHENMFWYRQDPGLGLRLIYFSYDVKMKEKGDIPEGYSVSREKKERFSLILESASTNQTSMYLCASSFVASGRVDTQYFGPGTRLTVL.

The chain combines TRBV28 with TRBJ2-5; no reliable D call. Germline-derived CDR1 and CDR2 are MDHEN and SYDVKM. The germline V and J ends were trimmed by 6 bases and 4 bases, with 15 bases remaining between them. This CDR3 has 14 residues. The chain's CDR3 is CASRGAQDGETQYF. In DNA form, the CDR3 reads TGTGCCAGCAGGGGCGCCCAAGATGGAGAGACCCAGTACTTC.

V gene TRBV6-1 combines with J gene TRBJ1-4, with 7 bases that match TRBD1. CDR3 length: 15 residues. With 2 bases clipped from V and 1 base from J, the junction kept 1 base outside the gene matches. The germline V gene encodes CDR1 MNHNS and CDR2 SASEGT. The CDR3 DNA sequence: TGTGCCAGCAGTGAACCAGGGGGAACTAATGAAAAACTGTTTTTT. The encoded protein is CASSEPGGTNEKLFF.

The rearrangement uses TRBV10-2 and TRBJ1-1, with TRBD1 matching over 10 bases. Per the germline V gene, CDR1 is WSHSY and CDR2 is SAAADI. J lost 0 bases, V lost 2 bases, and 3 bases had no gene match. There are 16 residues in the CDR3. CDR3: CASSEDRGPVNTEAFF. CDR3 DNA: TGCGCCAGCAGTGAGGACAGGGGGCCGGTGAACACTGAAGCTTTCTTT.

The genes are TRBV5-1 and TRBJ2-6, with D perhaps matching TRBD1 (6 bases). The CDR3 is 17 amino acids. Germline-derived CDR1 and CDR2 are SGHRS and YFSETQ. V lost 4 bases to trimming and J lost 0 bases, with 14 bases between them. Written as DNA, the CDR3 is TGCGCCAGCAGCCTTGGACAGCTAAGCTCTGGGGCCAACGTCCTGACTTTC. Translation: CASSLGQLSSGANVLTF.

This chain connects TRBV6-6 to TRBJ2-2; tentatively, D is TRBD1 (5 bases). Per the germline V gene, CDR1 is MNHNY and CDR2 is SVGAGI (reference sequence). Between the trimmed V and J ends, which lost 5 bases and 5 bases, there was a span of 15 bases. The CDR3 runs to 15 residues. Here the CDR3 reads CASSQTGAWTGELFF. CDR3 nucleotides: TGTGCCAGCAGTCAGACTGGGGCGTGGACCGGGGAGCTGTTTTTT.

V is TRBV29-1 and J is TRBJ1-3; D might be TRBD1 (6 bases). Germline CDR1 and CDR2: SQVTM and ANQGSEA. CDR3 size: 12 residues. V was shortened by 3 bases and J by 4 bases, with 7 bases between the two germline ends. The CDR3 protein is CSVDRGGNTIYF. CDR3 DNA: TGCAGCGTTGACAGGGGCGGAAACACCATATATTTT.

V gene TRBV19 combines with J gene TRBJ1-1; D unresolved. Germline V gene sequence: CDR1 LNHDA, CDR2 SQIVND (reference sequence). Trimming cost V 1 base and J 6 bases, with 18 bases left between them. This CDR3 contains 16 residues. In DNA form, the CDR3 reads TGTGCCAGTAGTATAGCGAGCGACGGATTCTATGCTGAAGCTTTCTTT. Translated: CASSIASDGFYAEAFF.

With respect to this clone: No DNA is shown, since the ends of the CDR3 on it are uncertain; the CDR3 is the one TCRdb lists. The chain combines TRBV7-3 with TRBJ2-1; the D segment call TRBD2 is taken from the table without a DNA check. Germline V lookup: CDR1 SGHTA, CDR2 FQGTGA. The CDR3 totals 14 residues, both ends included. The CDR3 here is CASSLTDFGNEQFF.

The J gene is TRBJ1-5, the V gene TRBV6-5, with 8 bases matching TRBD1. The ends lost 0 bases at V and 9 bases at J; junction bases unmatched: 4. The germline V gene has CDR1 MNHEY and CDR2 SVGAGI. This CDR3 is 14 amino acids long. This CDR3 reads CASSYSDRAMPQHF. The CDR3 bases are TGTGCCAGCAGTTACTCGGACAGGGCGATGCCCCAGCATTTT.

The chain combines TRBV30 with TRBJ2-1, with 11 positions matching TRBD1. V shed 5 bases, J shed 3 bases, and the junction held 6 bases outside the gene matches. The CDR3 totals 15 residues. Germline V lookup: CDR1 GTSNPN, CDR2 SVGIG (reference sequence). CDR3 region: CAWAPGTGGYNEQFF. For the CDR3, the DNA is TGTGCCTGGGCGCCCGGGACAGGGGGCTACAATGAGCAGTTCTTC.

This clone was counted between two and nine times. The gene calls are TRBV4-2 and TRBJ2-3; D possibly corresponds to TRBD1 (5 bases). Germline-derived CDR1 and CDR2 are LGHNA and YNFKEQ. The CDR3 totals 19 residues. The V end was cut by 3 bases, the J end by 2 bases, with 24 bases between. CDR3 nucleotide sequence: TGTGCCAGCAGCCAGGGGCCCCGGAACAGCCGTAATTACACAGATACGCAGTATTTT. Amino acids: CASSQGPRNSRNYTDTQYF.

The rearrangement uses TRBV6-5 and TRBJ2-7, with D tentatively TRBD1 (6 bases). The CDR3 sequence is 14 residues long. Trimming removed 5 bases from V and 2 bases from J, with 13 bases in between. Germline CDR1 and CDR2: MNHEY and SVGAGI. This CDR3 reads CASSTGKAPYEQYF. CDR3 DNA sequence: TGTGCCAGCAGTACAGGGAAGGCCCCCTACGAGCAGTACTTC.

This sequence joins TRBV7-8 and TRBJ2-7; D uncertain. The V end was cut by 7 bases, the J end by 5 bases, with 18 bases between. Germline V gives CDR1 SGHVS, CDR2 FQNEAQ. This CDR3 has 14 residues. The CDR3 DNA reads TGTGCCAGCACCCCATCGGGTCTGAACCACGAGCAGTACTTC. Translated, it gives CASTPSGLNHEQYF.

This clone was seen just once. The chain carries TRBV10-1 and TRBJ2-7; 9 bases fit TRBD2. V gave up 6 bases and J gave up 1 base; unmatched junction bases: 7. Germline CDR1 WNHNN, CDR2 SYGVQD (reference sequence). This CDR3 spans 15 amino acids. CDR3: CASSAGGAGSYEQYF. CDR3 in DNA: TGCGCCAGCAGCGCGGGGGGGGCGGGGTCCTACGAGCAGTACTTC.